These 2 T cell receptor beta chains were sequenced from one sample in a study of cytomegalovirus exposure and HLA in healthy donors. PCR was performed using 60 Vbeta and 13 Jbeta primers. This table comes from immunoSEQ multiplex PCR, and its TCRdb copy is limited to in-frame clones, with some not included. The sample consists of roughly 150,000 clones, around 82% of them appearing once. The material sequenced was PBMCs. Receptor source: a woman between 50 and 59 years old in good health and CMV-seropositive.

CDR3 amino acids: CASNRGQSSRTDTQYF. In DNA, the CDR3 is TGTGCCAGCAATCGAGGACAGAGCAGCCGCACAGATACGCAGTATTTT. The V gene is TRBV6-6, the J gene TRBJ2-3, with D tentatively TRBD1 (6 bases). Trimming shortened V by 7 bases and J by 1 base, and 18 bases separated the two germline ends. The germline V gene has CDR1 MNHNY and CDR2 SVGAGI (reference sequence). The CDR3 has 16 amino acids.

V usage is TRBV19 and J usage is TRBJ2-5, with D possibly matching TRBD1 (5 bases). Trimming stripped 7 bases from V and 5 bases from J, with 23 bases between. The CDR3 sequence is 16 residues long. Germline lookup yields CDR1 LNHDA and CDR2 SQIVND (reference sequence). The CDR3 bases are TGTGCCAGTACCTCCGCCGGTACAGGTCCTCAGGAGACCCAGTACTTC. Translated, it gives CASTSAGTGPQETQYF.